This entry features one T cell receptor (beta chain) sequence. Its target is not known. A universal primer site was incorporated via template switching, and the cDNA contained unique molecular identifiers. One entry per CDR3 protein results from TCRdb running MiXCR on the 5' RACE reads. The table lists about 810,000 distinct CDR3 sequences, 9% to 15% of them singletons, with around 1.6% in the top ten. The sample originates from a study of identical twins. Study results and caveats: High-abundance cord blood beta clonotypes had fewer insertions; memory repertoires showed none.

V dropped 3 bases and J dropped 1 base, with 9 bases sitting between them. This CDR3 region has 14 residues. The germline V gene has CDR1 SEHNR and CDR2 FQNEAQ (reference sequence). The same data also contributed to another study, on yellow fever vaccine responses in identical twins. Per that study: Twins reportedly appeared to share part of their vaccine T cell response while keeping part individual.

The sample comprised PBMCs. The chain combines TRBV7-9 with TRBJ1-1; D uncertain. This TCR was sampled from a woman aged 18-29 years in good health. The CDR3 is CASSFFVKNTEAFF. Written as DNA, the CDR3 is TGTGCCAGCAGCTTCTTCGTGAAGAACACTGAAGCTTTCTTT. The full variable domain, rest sourced from reference TRBV7-9 and TRBJ1-1, is DTGVSQNPRHKITKRGQNVTFRCDPISEHNRLYWYRQTLGQGPEFLTYFQNEAQLEKSRLLSDRFSAERPKGSFSTLEIQRTEQGDSAMYLCASSFFVKNTEAFFGQGTRLTVV.